Each of the 3 T cell receptor beta chains below was sequenced from the same sample in a study of T cells in localized non-small cell lung cancer. Here immunoSEQ multiplex PCR was the method, and the copy in TCRdb shows in-frame clones only, minus some. The sample consists of 13,000 or so clones, approximately 84% of them appearing once. Sequenced here: peripheral blood, sampled before any cancer treatment. These receptors were taken from a male donor at least 60 years old with stage I squamous cell lung carcinoma.

This clone has only a few counts. This rearrangement joins TRBV6-1 to TRBJ2-1; D might be TRBD1 or TRBD2, each matching 5 bases. Trimming shortened V by 7 bases and J by 0 bases, and 10 bases separated the two germline ends. The germline V gene encodes CDR1 MNHNS and CDR2 SASEGT. The CDR3 sequence is 14 residues long. The CDR3 is CASTRGGSYNEQFF. The CDR3 DNA sequence: TGTGCCAGCACCCGTGGGGGCTCCTACAATGAGCAGTTCTTC.

V usage is TRBV7-2 and J usage is TRBJ2-1; 11 bases agree with TRBD2. The CDR3 is made up of 15 amino acids. CDR1 and CDR2 (germline): SGHTA, FQGNSA. V shed 7 bases, J shed 9 bases, and the junction held 11 bases outside the gene matches. The CDR3, as DNA: TGTGCCAGCACCCCACTAGCGGGAGCCGGAAGTGAGCAGTTCTTC. Translated, it gives CASTPLAGAGSEQFF.

This clone was recorded only once. The rearrangement uses TRBV12-2 and TRBJ1-1. TRBV12-2 is a documented pseudogene. There are 18 residues in the CDR3. CDR3 sequence: CASRLPEGGRIADTEAFF. The CDR3 DNA sequence: TGTGCAAGTCGCTTACCGGAGGGAGGGAGGATCGCGGACACTGAAGCTTTCTTT.